This TCR beta chain was captured in a study of tumor and adjacent non-tumor tissue in lung cancer. Study-wide context: Patients comprised roughly 12 adenocarcinoma, 2 squamous cell carcinoma and 1 small cell lung cancer. Stage I to III disease affected roughly 10 men and roughly five women aged about 30 to 85.

A modified ARM-PCR protocol with three rounds of nested PCR amplified TCRbeta. TCRdb redid the calling of the multiplex PCR reads with MiXCR, one entry per CDR3 protein. The sample holds approximately 90,000 distinct CDR3 sequences, more than 75% seen once. No cell sorting was done before RNA was extracted from the tissue. More than 3 cm separated this lung sample from the edge of the tumor. Between August and November 2014, newly diagnosed, chemotherapy-naive lung cancer patients underwent thoracic surgery in China. With regard to this clonotype: Its antigen remains unidentified. The junction does not match germline at one end; this may be a read error.

Study-wide points: Top 100 clones took a larger repertoire share in normal lung.

The CDR3 contains 13 residues. This chain connects TRBV12-3 or TRBV12-4 to TRBJ2-2; D is perhaps TRBD1 (6 bases). Material: distant non-tumor lung tissue. This clonotype was sampled from a woman aged 45-65 years with non-small cell lung cancer. CDR3 sequence: CASRRQDTEELFF. The CDR3 DNA reads as TGTGCCAGCAGGCGACAGGATACCGAGGAGTTGTTTTTT.